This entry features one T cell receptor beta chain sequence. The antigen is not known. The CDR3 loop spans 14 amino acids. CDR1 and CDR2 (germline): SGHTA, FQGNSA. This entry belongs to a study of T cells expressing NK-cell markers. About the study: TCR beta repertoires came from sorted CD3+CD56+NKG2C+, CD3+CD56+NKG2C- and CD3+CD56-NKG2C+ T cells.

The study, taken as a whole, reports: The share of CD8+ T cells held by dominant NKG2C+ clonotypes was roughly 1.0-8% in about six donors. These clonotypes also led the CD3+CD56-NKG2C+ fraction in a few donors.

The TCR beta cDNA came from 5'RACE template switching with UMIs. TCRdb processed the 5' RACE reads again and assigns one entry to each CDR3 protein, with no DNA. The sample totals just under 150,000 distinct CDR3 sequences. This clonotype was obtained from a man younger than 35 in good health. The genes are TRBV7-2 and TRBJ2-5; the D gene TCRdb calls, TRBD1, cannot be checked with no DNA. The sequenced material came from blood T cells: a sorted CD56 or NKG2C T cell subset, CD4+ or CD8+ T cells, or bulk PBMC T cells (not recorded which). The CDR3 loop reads CASSPGRNQETQYF.